This is a list of T cell receptor beta chains from one sample in a study of shared clonotypes between healthy human individuals. This table comes from immunoSEQ multiplex PCR, and its TCRdb copy is limited to in-frame clones, with some not included. The sample shows 2,100,000 or so clones, approximately 96% of them seen only once. Sequencing input: naive CD4+ T cells sorted from blood. The origin of the receptors is a man in his late teens or twenties in good health. Each CDR3 is given with its conserved first and last residue. D genes are given only for firm matches. Rows give clone size only sometimes, using once, few, many, or a class for an expanded clone.

J: TRBJ2-3
size: -
D: TRBD2
V: TRBV5-1
DNA: TGCGCCAGCAGCGCTAGCTGGGGGGGAGATACGCAGTATTTT
CDR3: CASSASWGGDTQYF

J: TRBJ1-1
size: -
D: -
V: TRBV30
DNA: TGTGCCTGGAGCCCTGGACCGCGAATCACTGAAGCTTTCTTT
CDR3: CAWSPGPRITEAFF

J: TRBJ1-5
size: -
D: -
V: TRBV4-3
DNA: TGCGCCAGCAGCCAAGGGACGGCAGGGGTTGGCAATCAGCCCCAGCATTTT
CDR3: CASSQGTAGVGNQPQHF

J: TRBJ2-7
size: -
D: TRBD2
V: TRBV9
DNA: TGTGCCAGCAGAATACTAGCGGGAGTAGCCTACGAGCAGTACTTC
CDR3: CASRILAGVAYEQYF

J: TRBJ1-2
size: once
D: TRBD1
V: TRBV18
DNA: TGTGCCAGCTCACCAGGGAGCACAGGGGGTGGCTACACCTTC
CDR3: CASSPGSTGGGYTF

J: TRBJ2-5
size: once
D: -
V: TRBV28
DNA: TGTGCCAGCAGGCCCCAAGGGGCCGGAGAGACCCAGTACTTC
CDR3: CASRPQGAGETQYF

J: TRBJ2-7
size: -
D: TRBD1
V: TRBV11-3
DNA: TGTGCCAGCAGCGCTCCCGGGACAGGTGACTACGAGCAGTACTTC
CDR3: CASSAPGTGDYEQYF

J: TRBJ2-7
size: -
D: TRBD2
V: TRBV7-2
DNA: TGTGCCAGCAGCCCGGGGGGAGCCTCCGAGCAGTACTTC
CDR3: CASSPGGASEQYF

J: TRBJ2-2
size: -
D: TRBD1
V: TRBV9
DNA: TGTGCCAGCAGCGTCGGGACAGTATCGAACACCGGGGAGCTGTTTTTT
CDR3: CASSVGTVSNTGELFF

J: TRBJ1-1
size: -
D: TRBD1
V: TRBV11-2
DNA: TGTGCCAGCAGCACCGGACAGGGGGTTGGTGAAGCTTTCTTT
CDR3: CASSTGQGVGEAFF

J: TRBJ1-1
size: -
D: TRBD1
V: TRBV6-5
DNA: TGTGCCAGCAGCCACAGGGGAAGGAACACTGAAGCTTTCTTT
CDR3: CASSHRGRNTEAFF

J: TRBJ2-5
size: -
D: -
V: TRBV2
DNA: TGTGCCAGCAGTGGGGTCGACTCGGAGACCCAGTACTTC
CDR3: CASSGVDSETQYF

J: TRBJ2-2
size: -
D: -
V: TRBV7-9
DNA: TGTGCCAGCAGCTTCGATCGTTATACCGGGGAGCTGTTTTTT
CDR3: CASSFDRYTGELFF

J: TRBJ1-3
size: -
D: -
V: TRBV4-1
DNA: TGCGCCAGCAGCCTAGGAGAGACAGACTCTGGAAACACCATATATTTT
CDR3: CASSLGETDSGNTIYF

J: TRBJ2-6
size: -
D: -
V: TRBV5-4
DNA: TGTGCCAGCAGCTCTGGACATAGCTCTGGGGCCAACGTCCTGACTTTC
CDR3: CASSSGHSSGANVLTF

J: TRBJ2-7
size: -
D: TRBD2
V: TRBV5-4
DNA: TGTGCCAGCAGCGAGGGACTAGCGGGAGCTTACTACGAGCAGTACTTC
CDR3: CASSEGLAGAYYEQYF

J: TRBJ2-1
size: -
D: -
V: TRBV29-1
DNA: TGCAGCTTGCAGGTCAAGGGGGACTATTACAATGAGCAGTTCTTC
CDR3: CSLQVKGDYYNEQFF

J: TRBJ2-1
size: -
D: TRBD1
V: TRBV6-5
DNA: TGTGCCAGCAGTGCGACAGGGGGCTGGAATGAGCAGTTCTTC
CDR3: CASSATGGWNEQFF

J: TRBJ1-2
size: -
D: -
V: TRBV6-1
DNA: TGTGCCAGCAGTGAAGCGCCAGACAGAGGGAAAGGCTACACCTTC
CDR3: CASSEAPDRGKGYTF

J: TRBJ1-5
size: once
D: -
V: TRBV19
DNA: TGTGCCAGTAGGTCGACAGGTAGCAATCAGCCCCAGCATTTT
CDR3: CASRSTGSNQPQHF

J: TRBJ2-6
size: -
D: -
V: TRBV9
DNA: TGTGCCAGCAGCGTAGTGGGTGCCGGGGCCAACGTCCTGACTTTC
CDR3: CASSVVGAGANVLTF

J: TRBJ2-1
size: once
D: -
V: TRBV6-5
DNA: TGTGCCAGCAGCTCCCATTTGTACAATGAGCAGTTCTTC
CDR3: CASSSHLYNEQFF